One and the same sample provided the 24 T cell receptor beta chains below, sequenced in a study of T cell changes during pregnancy in multiple sclerosis. The method was immunoSEQ multiplex PCR; TCRdb's version includes in-frame clones alone and lacks a portion of them. The repertoire holds over 30,000 clones, with just over 90% as singletons. Sequenced material: CD4+ T cells from peripheral blood mononuclear cells, taken in the third trimester of pregnancy. These receptors all stem from a female donor with multiple sclerosis, enrolled in a pregnancy study.

This chain uses TRBV7-9 with TRBJ2-7, with 8 positions matching TRBD1. Germline trimming cut 4 bases from V and 2 bases from J; bases unmatched to any gene: 4. The CDR3 has 14 residues. Germline V lookup: CDR1 SEHNR, CDR2 FQNEAQ (reference sequence). As DNA, the CDR3 is TGTGCCAGCAGCTCCCAGGGGGCGGCCTACGAGCAGTACTTC. It encodes CASSSQGAAYEQYF.

The chain has TRBV5-4 and TRBJ1-3; tentatively, D is TRBD1 (6 bases). The CDR3 extends over 13 amino acids. Germline CDR1 is SGHNT and CDR2 is YYREEE (reference sequence). Trimming left V 4 bases short and J 6 bases short, with 11 bases between. The CDR3 sequence: CASSPAGANTIYF. CDR3 bases: TGTGCCAGCAGCCCCGCGGGGGCAAACACCATATATTTT.

The genes are TRBV7-9 and TRBJ2-5, with D tentatively TRBD2 (5 bases). The CDR3 length is 14 residues. V lost 4 bases and J lost 6, with 15 bases in between. CDR1 SEHNR and CDR2 FQNEAQ come from the germline V gene (reference sequence). The CDR3, as DNA: TGTGCCAGCAGCTATAGCGTCCTTGTGCAGACCCAGTACTTC. This encodes CASSYSVLVQTQYF.

This clone was observed a handful of times. V is TRBV27 and J is TRBJ2-6, with D uncertain. Germline values: CDR1 MNHEY, CDR2 SMNVEV (reference sequence). With 3 bases removed from V and 0 bases from J, the gap between germline ends came to 6 bases. CDR3 length: 15 residues. In DNA form, the CDR3 reads TGTGCCAGCAGTTTTCGGAGCTCTGGGGCCAACGTCCTGACTTTC. Translating gives CASSFRSSGANVLTF.

The rearrangement links TRBV5-5 to TRBJ2-1; weak D call: TRBD1 (5 bases). Germline V CDR1 and CDR2: SGHKS, YYEKEE (reference sequence). This CDR3 comprises 13 residues. V dropped 6 bases and J dropped 4 bases, with 11 bases sitting between them. The CDR3 DNA sequence: TGTGCCAGCAACCTTAGACAGTACAATGAGCAGTTCTTC. Its protein is CASNLRQYNEQFF.

The rearrangement uses TRBV7-2 and TRBJ2-2; 8 bases agree with TRBD1. Losses at the gene ends were 5 bases for V and 7 bases for J; bases not matched to a gene: 6. Germline CDR1 SGHTA, CDR2 FQGNSA. The CDR3 loop spans 14 amino acids. The CDR3 loop is CASSPPGGVGELFF. The CDR3 DNA reads as TGTGCCAGCAGCCCCCCAGGGGGCGTCGGGGAGCTGTTTTTT. The whole variable domain, remainder taken from reference TRBV7-2 and TRBJ2-2, is GAGVSQSPSNKVTEKGKDVELRCDPISGHTALYWYRQSLGQGLEFLIYFQGNSAPDKSGLPSDRFSAERTGGSVSTLTIQRTQQEDSAVYLCASSPPGGVGELFFGEGSRLTVL.

V gene TRBV19 combines with J gene TRBJ2-7; possibly TRBD1 for D (5 bases). The V end lost 8 bases, the J end lost 2 bases, and 16 bases lay between the germline ends. Germline CDR1 is LNHDA and CDR2 is SQIVND (reference sequence). This CDR3 is built from 14 residues. CDR3 in amino acids: CASRRSQDTYEQYF. In nucleotides, the CDR3 is TGTGCCAGTCGCCGTTCGCAGGACACCTACGAGCAGTACTTC. Full variable domain (rest looked up from reference TRBV19 and TRBJ2-7): DGGITQSPKYLFRKEGQNVTLSCEQNLNHDAMYWYRQDPGQGLRLIYYSQIVNDFQKGDIAEGYSVSREKKESFPLTVTSAQKNPTAFYLCASRRSQDTYEQYFGPGTRLTVT.

J is TRBJ1-2 and V is TRBV18, with 7 bases lining up with TRBD1. From germline, CDR1 is KGHSH and CDR2 LQKENI. V shed 2 bases and J 2 bases; nucleotides not matched to a gene: 5. There are 15 residues in the CDR3. DNA for the CDR3: TGTGCCAGCTCACCAGGACCGGGACAGAACTATGGCTACACCTTC. It encodes CASSPGPGQNYGYTF.

A few counts support this clone. The chain carries TRBV9 and TRBJ1-1, with 7 bases identical to TRBD1. J gave up 3 bases and V 0 bases, and 5 bases lay outside the gene matches. Germline CDR1 SGDLS, CDR2 YYNGEE. The CDR3 totals 15 residues. The CDR3 DNA follows: TGTGCCAGCAGCGTAGGTCTAGGGGGCTACACTGAAGCTTTCTTT. Protein: CASSVGLGGYTEAFF.

The chain employs TRBV28 and TRBJ1-1, with D uncertain. The V and J ends lost 2 bases and 4 bases respectively, with 11 bases between them. The V gene's germline CDR1 is MDHEN and CDR2 SYDVKM. CDR3 size: 14 residues. The CDR3, as DNA: TGTGCCAGCAGTTTAGGCGGGCGGCCCACTGAAGCTTTCTTT. Amino acid sequence: CASSLGGRPTEAFF.

V gene TRBV9 combines with J gene TRBJ1-1, with 10 bases fitting TRBD1. This CDR3 is 17 amino acids long. The J segment lost 0 bases and the V segment lost 5 bases, leaving 10 bases of the junction unmatched. Germline V gene sequence: CDR1 SGDLS, CDR2 YYNGEE. The CDR3 region is CASRRDRGTKVNTEAFF. The CDR3 bases are TGTGCCAGCAGGAGGGACAGGGGAACGAAAGTGAACACTGAAGCTTTCTTT.

This clone occurred once. DNA for the CDR3: TGTGCCAGCAGTTACCGCGGAGACAATGAGCAGTTCTTC. Protein product: CASSYRGDNEQFF. The rearrangement joins TRBV6-5 to TRBJ2-1; D unresolved. The CDR3 is made up of 13 amino acids. The V gene lost 2 bases and the J gene lost 5 bases, with 7 bases spanning the gap. From germline, CDR1 is MNHEY and CDR2 SVGAGI.

V and J are TRBV7-9 and TRBJ2-1, with 8 bases identical to TRBD2. The CDR3 runs 14 residues. Trimming at V came to 2 bases and at J to 8 bases, leaving 5 bases not matched to a gene. Germline assignment: CDR1 SEHNR and CDR2 FQNEAQ (reference sequence). CDR3 in amino acids: CASSLLVREDEQFF. CDR3 bases: TGTGCCAGCAGCTTATTGGTGCGGGAGGATGAGCAGTTCTTC. Full variable domain (missing parts from reference TRBV7-9 and TRBJ2-1): DTGVSQNPRHKITKRGQNVTFRCDPISEHNRLYWYRQTLGQGPEFLTYFQNEAQLEKSRLLSDRFSAERPKGSFSTLEIQRTEQGDSAMYLCASSLLVREDEQFFGPGTRLTVL.

This chain uses TRBV6-1 with TRBJ1-4; 7 nucleotides agree with TRBD1. V lost 7 bases and J lost 4; bases outside the gene matches: 6. Germline CDR1 reads MNHNS; CDR2 reads SASEGT. There are 14 residues in the CDR3. In DNA, the CDR3 is TGTGCCAGCAACCGACAGGGCTATAATGAAAAACTGTTTTTT. As protein: CASNRQGYNEKLFF.

This chain links TRBV6-6 with TRBJ1-4, with D tentatively TRBD1 (5 bases). CDR1 is MNHNY and CDR2 is SVGAGI in the germline V gene (reference sequence). This CDR3 spans 14 amino acids. The V end was cut by 7 bases, the J end by 10 bases, with 19 bases between. The CDR3 bases are TGTGCCAGCAACCTTGGACGGGACTATGGAAAACTGTTTTTT. Its protein is CASNLGRDYGKLFF.

The V call is TRBV29-1, the J call TRBJ1-1; 11 nucleotides line up with TRBD1. The CDR3 is 16 amino acids. CDR1 and CDR2 from the germline V gene are SQVTM and ANQGSEA. Trimming cost V 3 bases and J 4 bases; bases outside gene matches: 10. Written as DNA, the CDR3 is TGCAGCGTTGATCCTGGACAGGGGGCTATCTCCACTGAAGCTTTCTTT. Translated: CSVDPGQGAISTEAFF.

This clone was counted a single time. The rearrangement joins TRBV5-4 to TRBJ2-7; 12 nucleotides align to TRBD2. The CDR3 is 15 amino acids. Per the germline V gene, CDR1 is SGHNT and CDR2 is YYREEE (reference sequence). J was trimmed by 5 bases and V by 4 bases; bases with no gene match: 7. CDR3 sequence: CASSRTSGIIHEQYF. The CDR3 DNA sequence: TGTGCCAGCAGCCGGACTAGCGGGATAATCCACGAGCAGTACTTC.

This rearrangement joins TRBV5-1 to TRBJ2-1, with 12 positions matching TRBD2. With V trimmed by 0 bases and J by 8 bases, 3 bases remained unmatched. The germline V gene has CDR1 SGHRS and CDR2 YFSETQ. The CDR3 has 15 amino acids. CDR3 sequence (DNA): TGCGCCAGCAGCTTGGAGCCTAGCGGGAGGGATGAGCAGTTCTTC. It yields the protein CASSLEPSGRDEQFF. The full variable domain, completed using reference TRBV5-1 and TRBJ2-1, is KAGVTQTPRYLIKTRGQQVTLSCSPISGHRSVSWYQQTPGQGLQFLFEYFSETQRNKGNFPGRFSGRQFSNSRSEMNVSTLELGDSALYLCASSLEPSGRDEQFFGPGTRLTVL.

The rearrangement joins TRBV7-6 to TRBJ1-2; TRBD1 matches at 9 bases. The CDR3 spans 15 residues. With V trimmed by 0 bases and J by 2 bases, 1 base remained unmatched. Germline V gene data show CDR1 as SGHVS and CDR2 as FNYEAQ. CDR3 DNA sequence: TGTGCCAGCAGCTTAGCCGGACAGGGGAACTATGGCTACACCTTC. This sequence encodes CASSLAGQGNYGYTF.

This chain links TRBV2 with TRBJ1-2; D call uncertain. CDR1 and CDR2 (germline): SNHLY, FYNNEI. The CDR3 totals 13 residues. Trimming removed 4 bases at V and 10 bases at J, with 16 bases between. Here the CDR3 reads CASSVEGRGLYTF. The CDR3 region has the DNA TGTGCCAGCAGTGTGGAGGGTCGAGGGCTCTACACCTTC.

V and J are TRBV18 and TRBJ1-2; a weak D match, TRBD1 (6 bases). CDR3 length equals 18 residues. Germline V lookup: CDR1 KGHSH, CDR2 LQKENI. The V gene lost 3 bases and the J gene lost 4 bases, with 24 bases spanning the gap. The CDR3 DNA is TGTGCCAGCTCACCTGGCCCCGGGACACCATCGGCCACCTATGGCTACACCTTC. Translating gives CASSPGPGTPSATYGYTF.

The genes are TRBV10-3 and TRBJ2-1; 8 bases agree with TRBD1. CDR3 length: 16 residues. The trim removed 4 bases at V and 1 base at J, leaving 6 bases unmatched. CDR1 ENHRY and CDR2 SYGVKD come from the germline V gene. The CDR3 DNA follows: TGTGCCATCAGTGCAGGGGGCGCGGGGTCCTACAATGAGCAGTTCTTC. This translates into CAISAGGAGSYNEQFF.

V usage is TRBV19 and J usage is TRBJ1-2; D is possibly TRBD1 (6 bases). V was pared by 5 bases and J by 7 bases, with 17 bases between. CDR3 length: 14 amino acids. Looked up from germline, CDR1 is LNHDA and CDR2 is SQIVND (reference sequence). The CDR3 here is CASSRSGGAGGYTF. In DNA form, the CDR3 reads TGTGCCAGTAGTCGGTCGGGGGGCGCAGGTGGCTACACCTTC.

This rearrangement joins TRBV28 to TRBJ1-5, with D maybe TRBD1 (6 bases). CDR1 and CDR2 (germline): MDHEN, SYDVKM. V lost 5 bases and J lost 0, with 11 bases in between. This CDR3 is 15 amino acids long. CDR3 in amino acids: CASSSGQYSNQPQHF. CDR3 nucleotides: TGTGCCAGCAGTAGCGGACAGTATAGCAATCAGCCCCAGCATTTT.